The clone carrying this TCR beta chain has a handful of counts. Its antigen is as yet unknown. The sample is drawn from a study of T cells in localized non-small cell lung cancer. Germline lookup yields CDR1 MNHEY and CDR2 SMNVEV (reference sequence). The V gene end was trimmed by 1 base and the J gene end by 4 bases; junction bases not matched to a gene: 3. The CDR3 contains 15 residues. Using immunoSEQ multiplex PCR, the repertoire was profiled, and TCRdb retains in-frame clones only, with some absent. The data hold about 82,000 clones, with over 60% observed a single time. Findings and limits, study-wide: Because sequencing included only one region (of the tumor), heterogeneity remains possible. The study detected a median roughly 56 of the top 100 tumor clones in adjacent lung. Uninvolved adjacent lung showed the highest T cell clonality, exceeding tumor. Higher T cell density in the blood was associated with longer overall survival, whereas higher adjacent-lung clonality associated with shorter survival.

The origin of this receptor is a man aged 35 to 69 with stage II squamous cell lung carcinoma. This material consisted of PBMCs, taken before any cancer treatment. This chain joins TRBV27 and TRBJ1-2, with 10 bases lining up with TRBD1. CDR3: CASSLFGTGVYGYTF. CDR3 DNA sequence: TGTGCCAGCAGTTTATTCGGGACAGGGGTCTATGGCTACACCTTC.